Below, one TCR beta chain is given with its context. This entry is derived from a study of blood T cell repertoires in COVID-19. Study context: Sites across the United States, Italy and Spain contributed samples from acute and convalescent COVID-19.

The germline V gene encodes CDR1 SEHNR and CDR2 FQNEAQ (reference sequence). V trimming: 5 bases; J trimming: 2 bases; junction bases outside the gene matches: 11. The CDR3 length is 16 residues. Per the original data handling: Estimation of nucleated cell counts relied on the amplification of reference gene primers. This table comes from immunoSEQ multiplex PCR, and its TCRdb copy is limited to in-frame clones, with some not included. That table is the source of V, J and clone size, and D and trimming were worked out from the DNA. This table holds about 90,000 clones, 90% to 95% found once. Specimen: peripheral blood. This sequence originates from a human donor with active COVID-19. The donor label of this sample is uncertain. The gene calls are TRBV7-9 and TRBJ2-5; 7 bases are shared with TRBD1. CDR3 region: CASSPWTGVGQETQYF. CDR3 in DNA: TGTGCCAGCAGCCCCTGGACAGGTGTTGGGCAAGAGACCCAGTACTTC.